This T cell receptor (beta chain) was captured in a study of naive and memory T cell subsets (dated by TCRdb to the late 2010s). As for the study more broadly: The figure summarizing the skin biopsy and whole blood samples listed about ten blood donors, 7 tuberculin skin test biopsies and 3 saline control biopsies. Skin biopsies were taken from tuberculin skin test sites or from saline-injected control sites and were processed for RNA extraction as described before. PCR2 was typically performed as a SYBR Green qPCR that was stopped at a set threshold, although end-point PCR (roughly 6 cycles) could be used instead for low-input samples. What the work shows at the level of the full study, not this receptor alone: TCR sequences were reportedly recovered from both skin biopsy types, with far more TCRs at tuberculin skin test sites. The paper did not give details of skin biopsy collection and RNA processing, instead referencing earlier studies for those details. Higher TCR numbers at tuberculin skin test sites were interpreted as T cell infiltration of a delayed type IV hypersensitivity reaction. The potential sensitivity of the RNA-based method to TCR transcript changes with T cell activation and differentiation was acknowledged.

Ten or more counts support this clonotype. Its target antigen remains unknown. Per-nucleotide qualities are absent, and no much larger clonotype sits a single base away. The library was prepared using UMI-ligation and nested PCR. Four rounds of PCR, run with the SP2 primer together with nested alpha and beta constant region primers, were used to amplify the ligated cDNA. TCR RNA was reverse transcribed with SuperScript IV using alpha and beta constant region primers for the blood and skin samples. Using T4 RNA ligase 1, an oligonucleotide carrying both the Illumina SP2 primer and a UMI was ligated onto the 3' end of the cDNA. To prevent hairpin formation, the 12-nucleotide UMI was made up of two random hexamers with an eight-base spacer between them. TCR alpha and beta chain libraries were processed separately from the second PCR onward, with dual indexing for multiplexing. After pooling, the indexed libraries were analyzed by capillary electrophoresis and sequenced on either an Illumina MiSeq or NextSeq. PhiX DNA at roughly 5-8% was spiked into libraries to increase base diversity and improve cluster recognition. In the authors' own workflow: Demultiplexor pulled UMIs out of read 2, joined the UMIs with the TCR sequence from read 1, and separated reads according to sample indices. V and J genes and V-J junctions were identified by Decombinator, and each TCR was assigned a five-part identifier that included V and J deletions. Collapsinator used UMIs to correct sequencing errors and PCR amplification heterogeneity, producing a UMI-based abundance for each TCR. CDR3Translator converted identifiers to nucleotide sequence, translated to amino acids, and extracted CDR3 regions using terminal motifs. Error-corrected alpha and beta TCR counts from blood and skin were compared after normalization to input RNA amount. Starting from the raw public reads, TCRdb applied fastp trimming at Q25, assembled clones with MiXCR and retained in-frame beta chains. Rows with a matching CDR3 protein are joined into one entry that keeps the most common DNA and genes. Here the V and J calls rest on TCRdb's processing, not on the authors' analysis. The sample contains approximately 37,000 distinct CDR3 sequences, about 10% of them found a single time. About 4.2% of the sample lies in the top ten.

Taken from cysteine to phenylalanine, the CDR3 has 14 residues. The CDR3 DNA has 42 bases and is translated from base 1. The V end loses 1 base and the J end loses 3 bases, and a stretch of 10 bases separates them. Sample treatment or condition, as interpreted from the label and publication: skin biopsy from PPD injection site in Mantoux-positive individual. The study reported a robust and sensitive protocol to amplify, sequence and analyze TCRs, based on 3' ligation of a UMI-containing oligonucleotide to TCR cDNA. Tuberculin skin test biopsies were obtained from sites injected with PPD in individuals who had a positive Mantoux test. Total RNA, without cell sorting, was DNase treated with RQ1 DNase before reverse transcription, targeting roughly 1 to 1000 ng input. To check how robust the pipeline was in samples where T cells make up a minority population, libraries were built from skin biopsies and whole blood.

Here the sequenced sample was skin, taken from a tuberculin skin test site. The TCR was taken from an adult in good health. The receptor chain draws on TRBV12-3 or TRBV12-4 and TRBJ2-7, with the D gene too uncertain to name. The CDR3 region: CASSLGTQRYEQYF. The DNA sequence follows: TGTGCCAGCAGTTTAGGGACCCAACGCTACGAGCAGTACTTC.